The 27 T cell receptor beta chains below were found in one sample sequenced in a study of blood T cells in healthy people across ages. Alongside a J-beta primer mix, a sample-barcoded 5' primer served in a second PCR lasting roughly 7 to 11 cycles. TCRdb used MiXCR to reprocess the 5' RACE reads, holding one entry per CDR3 protein. The sample consists of around 710,000 distinct CDR3 sequences, roughly two fifths of them appearing once. Material: blood. The receptors derive from a woman in her sixties or seventies in good health.

Comments on this clonotype: The likely explanation is a read error, given a far larger clone one base away. The CDR3 is CASSLNREGTQYF. The DNA for the CDR3 is TGTGCCAGCAGCTTGAACAGGGAAGGGACCCAGTACTTC. This sequence joins TRBV7-2 and TRBJ2-7; D perhaps matches TRBD1 (6 bases). Gene TRBJ2-5 matches the end of the DNA better, so the J call may be wrong. CDR1 and CDR2 (germline): SGHTA, FQGNSA. The CDR3 consists of 13 residues.

This sequence joins TRBV29-1 and TRBJ1-1; D gene unclear. Germline CDR1 reads SQVTM; CDR2 reads ANQGSEA. The CDR3 runs to 13 residues. Trimming removed 7 bases from V and 3 bases from J, with 15 bases in between. The CDR3 DNA reads as TGCAGCGCAGCGACCCCGGCCGACACTGAAGCTTTCTTT. It is translated as CSAATPADTEAFF.

The J gene is TRBJ2-2, the V gene TRBV27; D call uncertain. Per germline, CDR1 MNHEY and CDR2 SMNVEV (reference sequence). Trimming removed 5 bases at V and 1 base at J, with 14 bases between. This CDR3 is built from 16 residues. The CDR3 loop is CASSPPGILNTGELFF. The CDR3, as DNA: TGTGCCAGCAGTCCCCCGGGTATACTGAACACCGGGGAGCTGTTTTTT.

With regard to this clonotype: Mismatch with germline at one junction end may stem from a read error. The V gene is TRBV5-1, the J gene TRBJ1-1; weak D call: TRBD1 (5 bases). Per the germline V gene, CDR1 is SGHRS and CDR2 is YFSETQ. This CDR3 is built from 16 residues. CDR3 sequence (DNA): TGCGCCAGCAGCTTCCCCGGGACCCGAGGGAGCACTGAAACTTTCTTT. The encoded protein is CASSFPGTRGSTETFF.

A few counts support this clonotype. The chain employs TRBV18 and TRBJ2-7; weak D call: TRBD1 (6 bases). Germline CDR1 reads KGHSH; CDR2 reads LQKENI. This CDR3 region has 14 residues. Trimming pared 0 bases from V and 6 bases from J, leaving 12 bases between. DNA of the CDR3: TGTGCCAGCTCACCACCACGCACGGACAGCGAGCAGTACTTC. Translating it yields CASSPPRTDSEQYF.

The V call is TRBV5-8, the J call TRBJ2-5, with unresolved D. V was trimmed by 4 bases and J by 0 bases, leaving 10 bases between them. The germline V gene encodes CDR1 SGHTS and CDR2 YDEGEE. There are 14 residues in the CDR3. The CDR3 region has the DNA TGTGCCAGCAGCCGAGGACCGAACCAAGAGACCCAGTACTTC. Translating gives CASSRGPNQETQYF.

The chain carries TRBV6-6 and TRBJ2-3, with D possibly matching TRBD2 (5 bases). The CDR3 consists of 15 residues. Germline CDR1 MNHNY, CDR2 SVGAGI (reference sequence). V gave up 6 bases and J gave up 0 bases, with 13 bases separating them. The CDR3 DNA sequence: TGTGCCAGCAGGGGAGCGGTCCCTAGCACAGATACGCAGTATTTT. Protein product: CASRGAVPSTDTQYF.

The V and J genes are TRBV5-1 and TRBJ2-3; D is perhaps TRBD1 (6 bases). V was shortened by 2 bases and J by 4 bases, with 11 bases between the two germline ends. Germline V gene lookup returns CDR1 SGHRS and CDR2 YFSETQ. There are 14 residues in the CDR3. DNA for the CDR3: TGCGCCAGCAGCTTTACAGGGTTCCCAGATACGCAGTATTTT. It specifies CASSFTGFPDTQYF. Full variable domain (missing parts from reference TRBV5-1 and TRBJ2-3): KAGVTQTPRYLIKTRGQQVTLSCSPISGHRSVSWYQQTPGQGLQFLFEYFSETQRNKGNFPGRFSGRQFSNSRSEMNVSTLELGDSALYLCASSFTGFPDTQYFGPGTRLTVL.

This clonotype was picked up many times. This chain links TRBV7-2 with TRBJ2-5, with TRBD2 matching 9 bases. Germline V gene data show CDR1 as SGHTA and CDR2 as FQGNSA. V was pared by 2 bases and J by 7 bases, with 8 bases of the junction left unmatched. This CDR3 has 15 residues. Here the CDR3 DNA reads TGTGCCAGCAGCTTATCAGTTGGCGGGGGGGGGACCCAGTACTTC. It codes for CASSLSVGGGGTQYF.

Many counts were recorded for this clonotype. This chain links TRBV7-9 with TRBJ2-7; 7 nucleotides line up with TRBD1. CDR1 is SEHNR, CDR2 FQNEAQ, per germline (reference sequence). The CDR3 contains 15 residues. J was trimmed by 0 bases and V by 5 bases; bases with no gene match: 7. CDR3 loop: CASSPSTGSSYEQYF. CDR3 in DNA: TGTGCCAGCAGCCCCTCGACAGGGAGCTCCTACGAGCAGTACTTC.

CDR3 sequence (DNA): TGTGCCAGCAGTTTCAGGACTAGCTCGGGGACCCAGTACTTC. This gives the protein CASSFRTSSGTQYF. V gene TRBV6-5 combines with J gene TRBJ2-4; 8 positions agree with TRBD2. The J call is uncertain, as TRBJ2-5 better fits the DNA end. The V gene's germline CDR1 is MNHEY and CDR2 SVGAGI. The CDR3 length is 14 residues.

This clonotype was observed a few times. V is TRBV7-8 and J is TRBJ2-3; 10 bases match TRBD2. The CDR3 totals 14 residues. The V segment lost 2 bases and the J segment 8 bases; nucleotides outside the gene matches: 4. The germline gives CDR1 SGHVS, CDR2 FQNEAQ. CDR3 amino acids: CASSLSTSGTTQYF. CDR3 bases: TGTGCCAGCAGCTTATCCACTAGCGGGACTACGCAGTATTTT.

This rearrangement joins TRBV7-9 to TRBJ2-5, with TRBD1 identical over 7 bases. Looked up from germline, CDR1 is SEHNR and CDR2 is FQNEAQ (reference sequence). V trimming: 4 bases; J trimming: 2 bases; junction bases outside the gene matches: 7. CDR3 length: 15 amino acids. The CDR3 loop reads CASSSRDREQETQYF. The CDR3 DNA follows: TGTGCCAGCAGCTCGCGAGACAGGGAGCAAGAGACCCAGTACTTC.

This clonotype appeared a few times. The rearrangement links TRBV11-2 to TRBJ2-3; tentatively, D is TRBD1 (5 bases). Germline V gene data show CDR1 as SGHAT and CDR2 as FQNNGV. The V end lost 1 base, the J end lost 4 bases, and 12 bases lay between the germline ends. The CDR3 is 15 residues long. The CDR3 spells CASSLGGWRSDTQYF. The DNA for the CDR3 is TGTGCCAGCAGCTTAGGGGGCTGGCGGTCAGATACGCAGTATTTT.

This clonotype was seen a few times. The rearrangement links TRBV20-1 to TRBJ2-3; 8 positions agree with TRBD1. V was pared by 3 bases and J by 0 bases, with 5 bases of the junction left unmatched. Germline-derived CDR1 and CDR2 are DFQATT and SNEGSKA (reference sequence). The CDR3 totals 15 residues. In DNA form, the CDR3 reads TGCAGTGCTAGGAGCCGGGACAGGAGCACAGATACGCAGTATTTT. This gives the protein CSARSRDRSTDTQYF.

This chain joins TRBV18 and TRBJ1-3; D is undetermined. This CDR3 spans 16 amino acids. The V end was cut by 2 bases, the J end by 1 base, with 12 bases between. Per germline, CDR1 KGHSH and CDR2 LQKENI. In DNA, the CDR3 is TGTGCCAGCTCACCAAATCGGGCAGAATCTGGAAACACCATATATTTT. Its translation is CASSPNRAESGNTIYF.

The chain is built from TRBV14 and TRBJ2-5; 7 bases are a match to TRBD2. V lost 0 bases and J lost 5; bases outside the gene matches: 12. The CDR3 extends over 17 amino acids. CDR1 is SGHDN and CDR2 is FVKESK in the germline V gene. CDR3 nucleotide sequence: TGTGCCAGCAGCCAAGAATACCAGGGAGGGGAGGTCGAGACCCAGTACTTC. Amino acid sequence: CASSQEYQGGEVETQYF.

V usage is TRBV20-1 and J usage is TRBJ2-1; 11 bases match TRBD1. The CDR3 has 17 amino acids. V was pared by 7 bases and J by 1 base, with 12 bases of the junction left unmatched. The germline gives CDR1 DFQATT, CDR2 SNEGSKA (reference sequence). The CDR3 coding sequence is TGCAGTGGGACAGGGGGCCTCGGGGGGCAGTCCTACAATGAGCAGTTCTTC. Its translation is CSGTGGLGGQSYNEQFF.

V usage is TRBV6-1 and J usage is TRBJ2-7; D uncertain. The CDR3 totals 13 residues. Germline loops: CDR1 MNHNS, CDR2 SASEGT. V lost 4 bases and J 6 bases, leaving 13 bases between the germline ends. Here the CDR3 DNA reads TGTGCCAGCAGTGGCGTTACGGATCGCGAGCAGTACTTC. This translates into CASSGVTDREQYF.

This chain connects TRBV20-1 to TRBJ2-3; D might be TRBD2 (6 bases). CDR3 length equals 16 residues. The germline gives CDR1 DFQATT, CDR2 SNEGSKA (reference sequence). V dropped 5 bases and J dropped 2 bases, with 20 bases sitting between them. DNA for the CDR3: TGCAGTGCTGAGCCTCTAGCGACCCAGATCACAGATACGCAGTATTTT. The encoded protein is CSAEPLATQITDTQYF.

This clonotype was observed a handful of times. The V call is TRBV7-2, the J call TRBJ2-7; the match to TRBD2 covers 8 bases. V gave up 3 bases and J gave up 2 bases; unmatched junction bases: 6. The germline V gene has CDR1 SGHTA and CDR2 FQGNSA. CDR3 length equals 15 residues. This CDR3 is CASSFSGEGAYEQYF. CDR3 coding DNA: TGTGCCAGCAGCTTTAGCGGGGAAGGGGCCTACGAGCAGTACTTC.

This clonotype was seen a handful of times. The rearrangement links TRBV9 to TRBJ2-7; TRBD1 matches at 10 bases. Germline assignment: CDR1 SGDLS and CDR2 YYNGEE. V shed 3 bases, J shed 6 bases, and the junction held 3 bases outside the gene matches. The CDR3 consists of 13 residues. CDR3 loop: CASSGRTGGEQYF. CDR3 nucleotide sequence: TGTGCCAGCAGCGGGCGGACAGGGGGCGAGCAGTACTTC.

This clonotype was seen only a few times. The chain has TRBV28 and TRBJ2-1; possibly TRBD2 for D (6 bases). The germline V gene encodes CDR1 MDHEN and CDR2 SYDVKM. V lost 6 bases and J 10 bases, leaving 13 bases between the germline ends. The CDR3 covers 12 residues. The CDR3 DNA sequence: TGTGCCAGCAGGACCAGACTAGGCGAGCAGTTCTTC. This sequence encodes CASRTRLGEQFF.

V usage is TRBV7-2 and J usage is TRBJ2-2; 7 bases align to TRBD2. Germline V gene lookup returns CDR1 SGHTA and CDR2 FQGNSA. Trimming cost V 2 bases and J 7 bases; bases outside gene matches: 7. This CDR3 comprises 15 residues. The CDR3 protein is CASSLYAREGGELFF. CDR3 coding DNA: TGTGCCAGCAGCTTATATGCGAGGGAGGGCGGGGAGCTGTTTTTT.

The table lists this clonotype with a few counts. The rearrangement uses TRBV24-1 and TRBJ2-5; TRBD1 matches at 7 bases. Unmatched junction bases numbered 1, after V lost 1 base and J lost 0 bases. The germline gives CDR1 KGHDR, CDR2 SFDVKD. This CDR3 is 15 amino acids long. The CDR3 is CATSDLGQDQETQYF. In DNA form, the CDR3 reads TGTGCCACCAGTGATTTAGGACAGGACCAAGAGACCCAGTACTTC.

V gene TRBV14 combines with J gene TRBJ2-4; no clear D. The closer fit of TRBJ2-5 to the DNA end suggests the J call may be wrong. The CDR3 totals 13 residues. Germline V CDR1 and CDR2: SGHDN, FVKESK. The CDR3 sequence: CASSQLGRETQYF. For the CDR3, the DNA is TGTGCCAGCAGCCAATTAGGGCGAGAGACCCAGTACTTC.

The J gene is TRBJ2-4, the V gene TRBV7-2, with D unresolved. Trimming left V 6 bases short and J 1 base short, with 7 bases between. CDR3 size: 13 residues. The germline CDR1 and CDR2 sequences are SGHTA and FQGNSA. The CDR3 DNA reads TGTGCCAGCAGGCTGGGGGCCAAAAACATTCAGTACTTC. Translation: CASRLGAKNIQYF.